This entry describes one TCR beta chain. TCRdb used MiXCR to reprocess the 5' RACE reads, holding one entry per CDR3 protein. In the table there are approximately 550,000 distinct CDR3 sequences, roughly 19% of which are singletons. The sample belongs to a study of T cells after yellow fever vaccination. The clonotype originates from a man aged 25 to 45 who received the YFV17D yellow fever vaccine. The starting material was PBMCs, obtained 15 days after the yellow fever booster vaccination.

The CDR3 sequence is CASSFTRGPETQYF. CDR3 sequence (DNA): TGCGCCAGCAGCTTCACCAGGGGGCCTGAGACCCAGTACTTC. The rearrangement uses TRBV5-1 and TRBJ2-5; 8 bases are shared with TRBD1. J lost 5 bases, V lost 2 bases, and 5 bases had no gene match. CDR3 length: 14 amino acids. Germline V gives CDR1 SGHRS, CDR2 YFSETQ.